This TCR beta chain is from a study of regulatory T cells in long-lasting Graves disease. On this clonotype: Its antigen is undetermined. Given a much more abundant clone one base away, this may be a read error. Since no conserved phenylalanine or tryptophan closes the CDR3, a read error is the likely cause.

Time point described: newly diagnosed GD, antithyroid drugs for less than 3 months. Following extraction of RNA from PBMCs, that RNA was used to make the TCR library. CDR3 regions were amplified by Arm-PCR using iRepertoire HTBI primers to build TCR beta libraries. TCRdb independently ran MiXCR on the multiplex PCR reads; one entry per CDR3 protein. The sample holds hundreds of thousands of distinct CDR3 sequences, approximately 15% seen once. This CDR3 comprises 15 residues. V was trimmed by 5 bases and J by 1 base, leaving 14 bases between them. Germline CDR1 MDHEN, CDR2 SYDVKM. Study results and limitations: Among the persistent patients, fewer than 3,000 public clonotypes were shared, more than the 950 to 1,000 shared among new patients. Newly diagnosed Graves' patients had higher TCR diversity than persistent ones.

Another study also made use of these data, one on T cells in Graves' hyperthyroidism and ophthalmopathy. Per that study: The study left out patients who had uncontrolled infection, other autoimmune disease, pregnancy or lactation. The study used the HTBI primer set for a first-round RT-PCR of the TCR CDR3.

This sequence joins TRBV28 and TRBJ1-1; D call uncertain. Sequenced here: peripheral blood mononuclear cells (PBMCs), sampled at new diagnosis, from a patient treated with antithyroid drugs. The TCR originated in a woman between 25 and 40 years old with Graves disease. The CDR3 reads CASSLEGERNTEAFS. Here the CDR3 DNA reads TGTGCCAGCAGTCTAGAAGGAGAAAGGAACACTGAAGCTTTCTCT.